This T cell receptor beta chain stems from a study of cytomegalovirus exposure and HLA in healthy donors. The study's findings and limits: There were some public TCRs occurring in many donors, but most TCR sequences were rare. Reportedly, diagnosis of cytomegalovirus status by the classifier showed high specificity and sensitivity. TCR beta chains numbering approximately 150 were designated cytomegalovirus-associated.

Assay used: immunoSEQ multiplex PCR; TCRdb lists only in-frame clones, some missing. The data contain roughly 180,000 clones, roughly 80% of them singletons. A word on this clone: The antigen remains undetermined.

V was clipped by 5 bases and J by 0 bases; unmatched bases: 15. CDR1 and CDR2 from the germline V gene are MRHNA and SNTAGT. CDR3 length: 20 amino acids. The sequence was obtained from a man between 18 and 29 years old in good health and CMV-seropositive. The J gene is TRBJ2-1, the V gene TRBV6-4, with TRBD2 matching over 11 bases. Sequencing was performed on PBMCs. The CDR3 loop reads CASSRSSATSGESSYNEQFF. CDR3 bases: TGTGCCAGCAGTAGGTCCTCGGCGACTAGCGGGGAGAGCTCCTACAATGAGCAGTTCTTC.